Reported below is one T cell receptor beta chain. Its specificity is not known. This sample was included in a study of cytomegalovirus exposure and HLA in healthy donors. Clones were sequenced by immunoSEQ multiplex PCR, and TCRdb holds only the in-frame ones, with some missing. Altogether 100,000 to 150,000 clones are present, 95% to 96% being singletons, with the ten largest covering around 1.7%. Study-level points and caveats: The CMV antigen specificity of three CMV-associated chains was confirmed through in vitro analysis. Rarity marked most TCR sequences, yet some public TCRs occurred in many donors.

Germline CDR1 is SGHAT and CDR2 is FQNNGV. V lost 4 bases and J lost 4; bases outside the gene matches: 3. This CDR3 region has 13 residues. The V gene is TRBV11-2, the J gene TRBJ2-5; TRBD2 aligns across 7 bases. Sequenced sample: PBMCs. The sequence was collected from a man aged 18 to 30 in good health and CMV-seronegative. As DNA, the CDR3 is TGTGCCAGCAGCTCTTCTAGCGGAGAGACCCAGTACTTC. It specifies CASSSSSGETQYF. The full variable domain, rest sourced from reference TRBV11-2 and TRBJ2-5, is EAGVAQSPRYKIIEKRQSVAFWCNPISGHATLYWYQQILGQGPKLLIQFQNNGVVDDSQLPKDRFSAERLKGVDSTLKIQPAKLEDSAVYLCASSSSSGETQYFGPGTRLLVL.